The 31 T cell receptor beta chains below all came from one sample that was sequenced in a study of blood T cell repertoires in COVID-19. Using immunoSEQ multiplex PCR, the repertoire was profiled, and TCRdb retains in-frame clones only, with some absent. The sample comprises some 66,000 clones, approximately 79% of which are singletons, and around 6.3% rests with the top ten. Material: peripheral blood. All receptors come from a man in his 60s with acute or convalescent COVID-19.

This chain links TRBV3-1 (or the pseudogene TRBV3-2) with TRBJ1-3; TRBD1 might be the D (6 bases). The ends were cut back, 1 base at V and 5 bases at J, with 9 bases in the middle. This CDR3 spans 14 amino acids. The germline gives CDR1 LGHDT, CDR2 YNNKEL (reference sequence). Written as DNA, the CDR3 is TGTGCCAGCAGCCAAGCAGGGGCCCGAAACACCATATATTTT. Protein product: CASSQAGARNTIYF.

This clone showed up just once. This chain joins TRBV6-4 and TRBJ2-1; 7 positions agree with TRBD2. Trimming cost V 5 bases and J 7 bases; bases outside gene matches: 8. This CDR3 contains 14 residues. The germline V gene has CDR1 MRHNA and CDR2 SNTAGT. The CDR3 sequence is CASSSGPAGNEQFF. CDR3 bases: TGTGCCAGCAGTTCGGGCCCAGCGGGGAATGAGCAGTTCTTC.

CDR3 DNA sequence: TGTGCCGCTTACCGGGACAGGGCGCGAGCTAACTATGGCTACACCTTC. Amino acid sequence: CAAYRDRARANYGYTF. This chain joins TRBV30 and TRBJ1-2, with 9 bases lining up with TRBD1. Trimming at V came to 8 bases and at J to 0 bases, leaving 13 bases not matched to a gene. Germline CDR1 GTSNPN, CDR2 SVGIG (reference sequence). The CDR3 has 16 residues.

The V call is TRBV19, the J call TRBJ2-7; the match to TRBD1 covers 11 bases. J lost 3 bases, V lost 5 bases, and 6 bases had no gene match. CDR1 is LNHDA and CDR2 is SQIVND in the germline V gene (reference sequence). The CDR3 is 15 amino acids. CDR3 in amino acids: CASSPGQGAVYEQYV. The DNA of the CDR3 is TGTGCCAGTAGTCCAGGACAGGGGGCAGTCTACGAGCAGTACGTC.

CDR3 sequence (DNA): TGTGCCAGCAGCTTACCGCCGGGACTAGCGGGGCTGGGGGCAGATACGCAGTATTTT. Protein sequence: CASSLPPGLAGLGADTQYF. This rearrangement joins TRBV7-8 to TRBJ2-3; 13 bases fit TRBD2. The junction had 12 bases not matched to a gene; V was cut back by 2 bases and J by 4 bases. The CDR3 is 19 amino acids. CDR1 is SGHVS, CDR2 FQNEAQ, per germline.

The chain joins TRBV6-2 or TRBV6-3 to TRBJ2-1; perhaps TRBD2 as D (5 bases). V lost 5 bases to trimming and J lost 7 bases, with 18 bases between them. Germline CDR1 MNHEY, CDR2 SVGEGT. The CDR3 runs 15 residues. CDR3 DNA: TGTGCCAGCAGTCTCGTCAGTGCGGGTGCTAATGAGCAGTTCTTC. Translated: CASSLVSAGANEQFF.

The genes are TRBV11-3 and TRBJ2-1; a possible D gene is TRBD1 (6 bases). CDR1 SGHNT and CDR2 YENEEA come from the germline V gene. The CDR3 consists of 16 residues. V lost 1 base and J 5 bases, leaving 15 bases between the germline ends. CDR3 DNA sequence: TGTGCCAGCAGCTTAGGGGGGCCGGGACACAACAATGAGCAGTTCTTC. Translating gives CASSLGGPGHNNEQFF.

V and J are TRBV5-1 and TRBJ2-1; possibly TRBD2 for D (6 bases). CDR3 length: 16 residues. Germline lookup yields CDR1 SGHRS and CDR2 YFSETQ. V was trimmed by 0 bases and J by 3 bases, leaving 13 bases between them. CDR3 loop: CASSLVGGAHYNEQFF. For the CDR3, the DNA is TGCGCCAGCAGCTTGGTGGGCGGGGCCCACTACAATGAGCAGTTCTTC.

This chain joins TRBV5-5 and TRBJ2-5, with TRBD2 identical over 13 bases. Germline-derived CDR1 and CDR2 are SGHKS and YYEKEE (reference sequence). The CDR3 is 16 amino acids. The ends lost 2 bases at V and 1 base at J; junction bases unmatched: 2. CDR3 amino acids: CASSLTSGGVQETQYF. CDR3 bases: TGTGCCAGCAGCTTAACTAGCGGGGGGGTCCAAGAGACCCAGTACTTC.

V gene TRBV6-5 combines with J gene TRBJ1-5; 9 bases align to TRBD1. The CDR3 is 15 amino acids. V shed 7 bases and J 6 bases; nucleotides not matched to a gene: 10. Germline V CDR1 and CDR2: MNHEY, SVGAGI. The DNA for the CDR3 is TGTGCCAGCACGTCCAAACAGGGGGCGAGTCAGCCCCAGCATTTT. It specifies CASTSKQGASQPQHF.

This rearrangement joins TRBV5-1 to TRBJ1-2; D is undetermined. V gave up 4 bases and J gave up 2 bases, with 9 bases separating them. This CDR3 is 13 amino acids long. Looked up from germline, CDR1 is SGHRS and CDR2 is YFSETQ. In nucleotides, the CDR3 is TGCGCCAGCAGCCAAACAGTAAACTATGGCTACACCTTC. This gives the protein CASSQTVNYGYTF.

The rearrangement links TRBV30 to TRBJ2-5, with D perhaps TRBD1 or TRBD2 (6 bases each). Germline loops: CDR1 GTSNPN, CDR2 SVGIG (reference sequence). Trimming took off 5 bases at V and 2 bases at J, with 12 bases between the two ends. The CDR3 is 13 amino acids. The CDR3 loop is CAWAGHQQETQYF. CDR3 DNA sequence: TGTGCCTGGGCGGGACATCAACAAGAGACCCAGTACTTC.

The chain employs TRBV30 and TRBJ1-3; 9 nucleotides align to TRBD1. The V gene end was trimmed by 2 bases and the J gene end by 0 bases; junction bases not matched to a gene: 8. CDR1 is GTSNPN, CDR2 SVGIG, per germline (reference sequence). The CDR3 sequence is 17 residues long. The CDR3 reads CAWSWKGTGNSGNTIYF. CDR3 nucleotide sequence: TGTGCCTGGAGTTGGAAGGGGACAGGGAACTCTGGAAACACCATATATTTT. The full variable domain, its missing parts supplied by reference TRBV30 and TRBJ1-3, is SQTIHQWPATLVQPVGSPLSLECTVEGTSNPNLYWYRQAAGRGLQLLFYSVGIGQISSEVPQNLSASRPQDRQFILSSKKLLLSDSGFYLCAWSWKGTGNSGNTIYFGEGSWLTVV.

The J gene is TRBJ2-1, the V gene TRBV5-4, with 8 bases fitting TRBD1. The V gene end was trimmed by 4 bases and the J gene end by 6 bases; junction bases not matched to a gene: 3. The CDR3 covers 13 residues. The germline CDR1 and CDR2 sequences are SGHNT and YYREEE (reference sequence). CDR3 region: CASSHQGANEQFF. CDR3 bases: TGTGCCAGCAGCCACCAGGGGGCCAATGAGCAGTTCTTC.

The CDR3 region is CASSQGAEANYGYTF. The CDR3, as DNA: TGCGCCAGCAGCCAAGGCGCGGAGGCCAACTATGGCTACACCTTC. This chain links TRBV4-3 with TRBJ1-2; D is ambiguous. The CDR3 totals 15 residues. Between the trimmed V and J ends, which lost 1 base and 2 bases, there was a span of 11 bases. Germline V gene sequence: CDR1 LGHNA, CDR2 YSLEER.

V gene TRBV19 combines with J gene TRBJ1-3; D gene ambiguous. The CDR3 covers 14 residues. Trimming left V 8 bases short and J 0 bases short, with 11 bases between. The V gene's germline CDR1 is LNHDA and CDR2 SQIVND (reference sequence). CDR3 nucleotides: TGTGCCAGTGTTGTGGGAGACTCTGGAAACACCATATATTTT. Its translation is CASVVGDSGNTIYF.

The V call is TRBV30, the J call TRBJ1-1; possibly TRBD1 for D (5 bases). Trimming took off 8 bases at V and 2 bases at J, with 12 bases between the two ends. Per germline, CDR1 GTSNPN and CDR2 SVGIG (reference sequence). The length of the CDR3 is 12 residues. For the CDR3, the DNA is TGTGCCACCAGCAGGGCCAACACTGAAGCTTTCTTT. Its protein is CATSRANTEAFF.

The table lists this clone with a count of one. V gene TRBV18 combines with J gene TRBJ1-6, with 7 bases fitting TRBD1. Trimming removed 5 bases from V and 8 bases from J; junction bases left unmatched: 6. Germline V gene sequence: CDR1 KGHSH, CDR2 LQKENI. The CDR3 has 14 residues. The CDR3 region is CASSEDRRYSPLHF. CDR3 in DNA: TGTGCCAGCTCAGAGGACAGGAGGTATTCACCCCTCCACTTT. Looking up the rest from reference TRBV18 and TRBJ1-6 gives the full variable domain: NAGVMQNPRHLVRRRGQEARLRCSPMKGHSHVYWYRQLPEEGLKFMVYLQKENIIDESGMPKERFSAEFPKEGPSILRIQQVVRGDSAAYFCASSEDRRYSPLHFGNGTRLTVT.

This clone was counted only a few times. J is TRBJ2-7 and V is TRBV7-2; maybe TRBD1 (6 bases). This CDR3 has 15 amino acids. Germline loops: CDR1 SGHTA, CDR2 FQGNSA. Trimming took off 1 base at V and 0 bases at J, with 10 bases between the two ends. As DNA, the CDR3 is TGTGCCAGCAGCTTAGGTACAGGGAGCTCCTACGAGCAGTACTTC. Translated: CASSLGTGSSYEQYF.

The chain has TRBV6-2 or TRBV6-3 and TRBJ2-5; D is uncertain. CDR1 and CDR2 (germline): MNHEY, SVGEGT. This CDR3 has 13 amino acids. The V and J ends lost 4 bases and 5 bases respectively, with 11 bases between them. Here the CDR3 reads CASSSTGAETQYF. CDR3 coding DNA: TGTGCCAGCAGTTCTACTGGAGCGGAGACCCAGTACTTC.

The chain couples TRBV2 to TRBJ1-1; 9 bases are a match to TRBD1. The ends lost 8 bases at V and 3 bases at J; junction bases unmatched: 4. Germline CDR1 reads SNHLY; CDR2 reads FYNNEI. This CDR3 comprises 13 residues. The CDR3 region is CASGDREHTEAFF. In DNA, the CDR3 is TGTGCCAGCGGGGACAGGGAGCACACTGAAGCTTTCTTT.

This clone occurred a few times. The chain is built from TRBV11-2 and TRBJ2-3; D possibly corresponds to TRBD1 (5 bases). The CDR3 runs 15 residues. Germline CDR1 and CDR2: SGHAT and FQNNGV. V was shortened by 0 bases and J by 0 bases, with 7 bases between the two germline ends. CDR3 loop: CASSLDGASTDTQYF. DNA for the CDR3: TGTGCCAGCAGCTTAGATGGGGCTAGCACAGATACGCAGTATTTT.

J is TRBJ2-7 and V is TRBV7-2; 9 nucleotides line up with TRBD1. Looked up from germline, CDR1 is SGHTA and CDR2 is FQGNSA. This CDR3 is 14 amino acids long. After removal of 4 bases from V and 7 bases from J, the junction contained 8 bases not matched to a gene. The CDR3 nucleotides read TGTGCCAGCAGCTCCCCGGACAGGGGCTGGGAGCAGTACGTC. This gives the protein CASSSPDRGWEQYV.

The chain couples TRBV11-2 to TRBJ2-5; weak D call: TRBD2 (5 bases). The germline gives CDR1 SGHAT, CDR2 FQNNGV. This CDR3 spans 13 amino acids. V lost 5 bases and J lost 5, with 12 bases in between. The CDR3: CASSVSGKETQYF. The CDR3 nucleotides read TGTGCCAGCAGCGTAAGCGGCAAGGAGACCCAGTACTTC. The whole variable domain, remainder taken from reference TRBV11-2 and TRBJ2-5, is EAGVAQSPRYKIIEKRQSVAFWCNPISGHATLYWYQQILGQGPKLLIQFQNNGVVDDSQLPKDRFSAERLKGVDSTLKIQPAKLEDSAVYLCASSVSGKETQYFGPGTRLLVL.

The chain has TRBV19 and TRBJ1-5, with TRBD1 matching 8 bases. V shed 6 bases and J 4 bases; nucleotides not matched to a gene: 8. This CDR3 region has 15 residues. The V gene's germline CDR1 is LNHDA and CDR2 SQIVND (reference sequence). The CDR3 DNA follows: TGTGCCAGTAGGCCGGGACAGGAGATTAATCAGCCCCAGCATTTT. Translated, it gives CASRPGQEINQPQHF.

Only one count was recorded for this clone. The CDR3 DNA reads TGTGCCAGCAGTCCGACCGAAAGCGGTACGCAGTATTTT. Translated, it gives CASSPTESGTQYF. V gene TRBV5-5 combines with J gene TRBJ2-3; D may be TRBD2 (5 bases). Germline V lookup: CDR1 SGHKS, CDR2 YYEKEE (reference sequence). The CDR3 covers 13 residues. The germline V and J ends were trimmed by 5 bases and 8 bases, with 15 bases remaining between them.

The CDR3: CAIRGTGGGYTF. The CDR3 nucleotides read TGTGCCATCAGAGGGACAGGGGGTGGCTACACCTTC. V gene TRBV10-3 combines with J gene TRBJ1-2; 11 nucleotides match TRBD1. The germline V gene has CDR1 ENHRY and CDR2 SYGVKD. The J segment lost 7 bases and the V segment lost 6 bases, leaving 1 base of the junction unmatched. The CDR3 loop spans 12 amino acids.

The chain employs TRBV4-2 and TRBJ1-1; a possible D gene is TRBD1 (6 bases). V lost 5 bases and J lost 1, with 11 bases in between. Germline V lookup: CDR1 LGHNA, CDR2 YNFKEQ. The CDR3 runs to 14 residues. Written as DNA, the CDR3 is TGTGCCAGCAGCAGAACAGGGCAGAACACTGAAGCTTTCTTT. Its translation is CASSRTGQNTEAFF.

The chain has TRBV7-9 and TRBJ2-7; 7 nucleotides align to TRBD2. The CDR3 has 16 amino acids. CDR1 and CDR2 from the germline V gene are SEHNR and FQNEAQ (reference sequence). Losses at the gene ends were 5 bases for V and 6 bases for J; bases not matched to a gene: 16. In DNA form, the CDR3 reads TGTGCCAGCAGCCCCGGGGGGAGCGGGTCCCCCTGCGAGCAGTACTTC. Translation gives CASSPGGSGSPCEQYF.

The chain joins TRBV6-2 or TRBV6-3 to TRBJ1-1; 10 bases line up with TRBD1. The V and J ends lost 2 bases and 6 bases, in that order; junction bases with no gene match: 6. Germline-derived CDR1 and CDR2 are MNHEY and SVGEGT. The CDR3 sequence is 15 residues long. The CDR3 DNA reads TGTGCCAGCAGTTACACAGGACAGGGGGTGGCTGAAGCTTTCTTT. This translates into CASSYTGQGVAEAFF.

The CDR3: CASSLAPGGPYEQYF. In nucleotides, the CDR3 is TGTGCCAGCAGCTTGGCCCCAGGGGGACCCTACGAGCAGTACTTC. The V gene is TRBV5-8, the J gene TRBJ2-7; the match to TRBD1 covers 7 bases. The CDR3 length is 15 residues. The ends lost 0 bases at V and 2 bases at J; junction bases unmatched: 5. CDR1 SGHTS and CDR2 YDEGEE come from the germline V gene.